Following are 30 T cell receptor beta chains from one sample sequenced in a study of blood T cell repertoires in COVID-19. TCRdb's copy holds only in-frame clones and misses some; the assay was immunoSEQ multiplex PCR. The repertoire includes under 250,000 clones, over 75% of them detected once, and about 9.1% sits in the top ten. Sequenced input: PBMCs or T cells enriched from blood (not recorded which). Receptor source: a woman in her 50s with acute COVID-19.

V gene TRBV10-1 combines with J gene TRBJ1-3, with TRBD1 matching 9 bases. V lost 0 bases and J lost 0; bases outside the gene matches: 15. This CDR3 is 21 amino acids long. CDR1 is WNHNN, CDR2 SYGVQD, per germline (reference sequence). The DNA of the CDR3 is TGCGCCAGCAGTGAGTCATCGGGACAGGGAATATCCGGATTCTCTGGAAACACCATATATTTT. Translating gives CASSESSGQGISGFSGNTIYF.

The CDR3 region is CASSQDLPGVLDGNTIYF. The CDR3 DNA reads as TGTGCCAGCAGCCAAGATCTACCAGGGGTTTTGGACGGAAACACCATATATTTT. The genes are TRBV4-2 and TRBJ1-3, with D maybe TRBD1 (6 bases). The CDR3 consists of 18 residues. Germline V gene lookup returns CDR1 LGHNA and CDR2 YNFKEQ. Deletions cut 0 bases from V and 4 bases from J, with 19 bases between.

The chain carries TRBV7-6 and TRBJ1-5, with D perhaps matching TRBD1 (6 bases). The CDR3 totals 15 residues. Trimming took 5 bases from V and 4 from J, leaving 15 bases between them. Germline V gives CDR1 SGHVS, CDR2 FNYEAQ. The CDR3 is CASSPESGTNQPQHF. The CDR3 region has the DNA TGTGCCAGCAGCCCAGAATCCGGGACAAATCAGCCCCAGCATTTT.

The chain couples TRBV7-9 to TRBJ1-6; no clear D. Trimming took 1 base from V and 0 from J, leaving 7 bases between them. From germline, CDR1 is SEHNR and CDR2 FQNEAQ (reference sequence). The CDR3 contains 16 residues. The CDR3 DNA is TGTGCCAGCAGCTTAGGGGAGAGCTCCTATAATTCACCCCTCCACTTT. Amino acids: CASSLGESSYNSPLHF.

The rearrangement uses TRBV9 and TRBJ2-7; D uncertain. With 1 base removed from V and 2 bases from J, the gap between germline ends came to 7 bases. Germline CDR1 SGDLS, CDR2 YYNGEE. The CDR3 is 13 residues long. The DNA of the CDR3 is TGTGCCAGCAGCGTATCCCCCACCTACGAGCAGTACTTC. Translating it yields CASSVSPTYEQYF.

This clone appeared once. CDR3 protein: CASSQGDLNSPLHF. DNA for the CDR3: TGCGCCAGCAGCCAAGGCGATTTAAATTCACCCCTCCACTTT. This chain connects TRBV4-3 to TRBJ1-6; no firm D call. This CDR3 region has 14 residues. Trimming pared 1 base from V and 7 bases from J, leaving 8 bases between. The V gene's germline CDR1 is LGHNA and CDR2 YSLEER.

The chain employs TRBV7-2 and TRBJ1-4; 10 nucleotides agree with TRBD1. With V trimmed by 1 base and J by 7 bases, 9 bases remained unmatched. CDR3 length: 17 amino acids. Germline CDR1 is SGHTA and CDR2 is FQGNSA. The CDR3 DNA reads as TGTGCCAGCAGCTTAGATTTTGCGGGACAGGGGAGTGAAAAACTGTTTTTT. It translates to CASSLDFAGQGSEKLFF.

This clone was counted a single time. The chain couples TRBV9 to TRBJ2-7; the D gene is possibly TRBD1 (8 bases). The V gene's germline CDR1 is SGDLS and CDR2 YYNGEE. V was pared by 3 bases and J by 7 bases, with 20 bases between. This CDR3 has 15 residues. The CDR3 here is CASSDTGGEYEEQYF. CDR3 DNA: TGTGCCAGCAGCGATACAGGGGGGGAGTATGAAGAGCAGTACTTC. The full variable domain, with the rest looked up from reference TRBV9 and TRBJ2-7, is DSGVTQTPKHLITATGQRVTLRCSPRSGDLSVYWYQQSLDQGLQFLIQYYNGEERAKGNILERFSAQQFPDLHSELNLSSLELGDSALYFCASSDTGGEYEEQYFGPGTRLTVT.

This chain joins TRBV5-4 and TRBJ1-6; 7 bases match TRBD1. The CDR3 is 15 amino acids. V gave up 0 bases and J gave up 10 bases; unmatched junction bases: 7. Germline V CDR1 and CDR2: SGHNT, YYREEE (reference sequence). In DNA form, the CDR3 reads TGTGCCAGCAGCTTGGAAGCCAGGGGGGTATCACCCCTCCACTTT. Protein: CASSLEARGVSPLHF.

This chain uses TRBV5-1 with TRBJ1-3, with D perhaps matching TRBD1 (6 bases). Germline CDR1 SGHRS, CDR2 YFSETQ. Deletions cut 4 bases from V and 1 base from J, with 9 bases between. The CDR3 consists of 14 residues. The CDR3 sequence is CASSKQGSGNTIYF. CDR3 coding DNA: TGCGCCAGCAGCAAACAGGGATCTGGAAACACCATATATTTT.

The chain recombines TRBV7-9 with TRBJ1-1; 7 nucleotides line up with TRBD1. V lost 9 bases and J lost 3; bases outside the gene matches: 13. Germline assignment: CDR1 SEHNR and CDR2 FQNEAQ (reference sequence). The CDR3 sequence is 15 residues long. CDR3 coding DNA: TGTGCCAGTTCCTCGTCCCGCAGGGGGGACACTGAAGCTTTCTTT. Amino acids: CASSSSRRGDTEAFF.

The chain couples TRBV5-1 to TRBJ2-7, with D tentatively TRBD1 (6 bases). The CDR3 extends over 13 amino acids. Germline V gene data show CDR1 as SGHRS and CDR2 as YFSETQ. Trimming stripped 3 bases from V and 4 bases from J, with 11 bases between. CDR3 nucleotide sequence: TGCGCCAGCAGCTCAACAGGGTCTTACGAGCAGTACTTC. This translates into CASSSTGSYEQYF.

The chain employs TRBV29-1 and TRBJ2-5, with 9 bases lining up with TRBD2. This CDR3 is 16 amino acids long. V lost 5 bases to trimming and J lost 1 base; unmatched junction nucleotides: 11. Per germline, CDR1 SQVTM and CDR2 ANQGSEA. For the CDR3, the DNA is TGCAGCGTTACCACTGGGACTAGCTCATCCCAAGAGACCCAGTACTTC. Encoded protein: CSVTTGTSSSQETQYF.

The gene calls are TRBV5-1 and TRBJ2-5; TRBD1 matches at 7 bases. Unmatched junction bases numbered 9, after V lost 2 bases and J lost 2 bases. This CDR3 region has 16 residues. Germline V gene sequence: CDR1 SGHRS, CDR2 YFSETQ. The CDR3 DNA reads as TGCGCCAGCAGCTTTTTGGGACAGAACCCACAAGAGACCCAGTACTTC. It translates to CASSFLGQNPQETQYF.

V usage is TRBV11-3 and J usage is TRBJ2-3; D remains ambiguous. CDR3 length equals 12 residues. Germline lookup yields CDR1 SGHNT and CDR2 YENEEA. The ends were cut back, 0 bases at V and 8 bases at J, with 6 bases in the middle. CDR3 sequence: CASSLDTGTQYF. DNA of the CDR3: TGTGCCAGCAGCTTAGATACGGGTACGCAGTATTTT.

The CDR3 coding sequence is TGCGCCAGCAGCTTGGCGACAGGGGGCCTGGTTCGTCAAGAGACCCAGTACTTC. Its translation: CASSLATGGLVRQETQYF. The gene calls are TRBV5-1 and TRBJ2-5, with TRBD1 matching 10 bases. CDR1 is SGHRS, CDR2 YFSETQ, per germline. CDR3 size: 18 residues. V was clipped by 0 bases and J by 2 bases; unmatched bases: 10.

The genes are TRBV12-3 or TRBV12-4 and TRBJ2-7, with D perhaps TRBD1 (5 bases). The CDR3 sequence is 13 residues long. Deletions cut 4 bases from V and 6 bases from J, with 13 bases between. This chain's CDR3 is CASSSWVGLEQYF. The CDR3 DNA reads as TGTGCCAGCAGTTCTTGGGTGGGGCTCGAGCAGTACTTC.

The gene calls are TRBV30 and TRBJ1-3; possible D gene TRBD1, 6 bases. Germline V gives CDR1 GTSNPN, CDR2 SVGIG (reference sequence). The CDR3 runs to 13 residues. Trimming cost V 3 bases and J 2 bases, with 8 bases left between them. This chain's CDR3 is CAWSEGAGNTIYF. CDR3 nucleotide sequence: TGTGCCTGGAGCGAGGGGGCTGGAAACACCATATATTTT.

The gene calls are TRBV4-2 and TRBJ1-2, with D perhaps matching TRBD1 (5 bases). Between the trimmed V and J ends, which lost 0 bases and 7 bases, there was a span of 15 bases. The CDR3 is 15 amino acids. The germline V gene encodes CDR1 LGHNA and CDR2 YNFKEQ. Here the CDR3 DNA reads TGTGCCAGCAGCCAAGATCTTCCAGGGTCTAGTGGCTACACCTTC. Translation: CASSQDLPGSSGYTF.

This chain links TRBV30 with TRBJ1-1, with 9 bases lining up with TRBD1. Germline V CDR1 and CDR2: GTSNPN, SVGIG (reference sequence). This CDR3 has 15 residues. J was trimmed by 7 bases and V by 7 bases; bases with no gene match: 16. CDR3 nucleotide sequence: TGTGCCTCTTTCGAACCCGGGACAGGGCGTTTTGAAGCTTTCTTT. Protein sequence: CASFEPGTGRFEAFF.

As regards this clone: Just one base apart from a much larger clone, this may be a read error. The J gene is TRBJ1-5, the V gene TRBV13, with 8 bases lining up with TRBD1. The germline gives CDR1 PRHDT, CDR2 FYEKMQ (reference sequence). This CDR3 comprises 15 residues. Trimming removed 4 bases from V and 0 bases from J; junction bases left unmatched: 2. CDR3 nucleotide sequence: TGTGCCAGCAGCTCGACAGGGGATAGCAATCAGCCCCAGCATTTT. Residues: CASSSTGDSNQPQHF.

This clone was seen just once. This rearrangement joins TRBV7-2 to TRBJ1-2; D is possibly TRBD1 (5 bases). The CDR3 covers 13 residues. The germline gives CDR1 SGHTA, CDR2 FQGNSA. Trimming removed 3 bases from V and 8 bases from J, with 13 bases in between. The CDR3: CASSLKGFWGYTF. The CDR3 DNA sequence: TGTGCCAGCAGCTTGAAGGGGTTTTGGGGCTACACCTTC.

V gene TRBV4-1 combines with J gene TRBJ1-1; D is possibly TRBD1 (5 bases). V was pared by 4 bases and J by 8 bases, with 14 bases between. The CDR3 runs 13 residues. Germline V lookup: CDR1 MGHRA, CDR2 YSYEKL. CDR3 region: CASSRQIYREAFF. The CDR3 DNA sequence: TGCGCCAGCAGCCGGCAGATTTACAGGGAAGCTTTCTTT.

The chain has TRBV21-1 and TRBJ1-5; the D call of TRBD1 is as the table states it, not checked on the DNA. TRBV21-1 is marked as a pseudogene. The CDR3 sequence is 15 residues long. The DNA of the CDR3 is TGTGCCAGCACCAAGGGACAGGTAGTTTGCCAGCCCCAGCATTTT. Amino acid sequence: CASTKGQVVCQPQHF.

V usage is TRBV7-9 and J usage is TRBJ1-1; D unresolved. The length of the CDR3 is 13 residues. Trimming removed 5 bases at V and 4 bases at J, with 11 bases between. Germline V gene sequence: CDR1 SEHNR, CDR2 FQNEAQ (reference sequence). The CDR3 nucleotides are TGTGCCAGCAGCCCCCAGGAGGGCACTGAAGCTTTCTTT. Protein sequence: CASSPQEGTEAFF.

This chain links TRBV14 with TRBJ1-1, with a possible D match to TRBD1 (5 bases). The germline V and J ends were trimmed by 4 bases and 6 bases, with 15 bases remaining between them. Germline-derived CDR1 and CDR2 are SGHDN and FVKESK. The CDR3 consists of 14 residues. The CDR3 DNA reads TGTGCCAGCAGCCTCGATAGGGGCAGGCCTGAAGCTTTCTTT. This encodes CASSLDRGRPEAFF.

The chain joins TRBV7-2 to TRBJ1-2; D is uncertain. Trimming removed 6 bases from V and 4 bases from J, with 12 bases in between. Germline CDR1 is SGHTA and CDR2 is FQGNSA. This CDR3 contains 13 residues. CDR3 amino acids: CASRPLSGYGYTF. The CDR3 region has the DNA TGTGCCAGCAGACCTTTAAGCGGCTATGGCTACACCTTC.

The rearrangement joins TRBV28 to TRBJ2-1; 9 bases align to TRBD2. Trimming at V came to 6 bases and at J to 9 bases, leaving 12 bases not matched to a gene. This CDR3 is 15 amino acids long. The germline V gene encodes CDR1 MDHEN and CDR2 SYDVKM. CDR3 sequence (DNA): TGTGCCAGCAGGGCGACTAGCGGCTACACAGGTGAGCAGTTCTTC. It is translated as CASRATSGYTGEQFF.

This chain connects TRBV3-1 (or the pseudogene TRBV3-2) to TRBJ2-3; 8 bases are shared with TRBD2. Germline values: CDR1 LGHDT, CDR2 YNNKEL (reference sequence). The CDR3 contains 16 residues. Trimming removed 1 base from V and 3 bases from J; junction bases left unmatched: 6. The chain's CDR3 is CASSQGGGGRTDTQYF. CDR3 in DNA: TGTGCCAGCAGCCAAGGTGGCGGGGGGCGGACAGATACGCAGTATTTT.

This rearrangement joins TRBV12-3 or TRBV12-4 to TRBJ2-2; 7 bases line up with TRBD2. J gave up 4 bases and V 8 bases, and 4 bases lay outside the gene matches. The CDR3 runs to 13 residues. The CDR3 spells CASGAGITGELFF. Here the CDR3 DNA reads TGTGCCAGCGGAGCGGGGATCACCGGGGAGCTGTTTTTT.